This T cell receptor (beta chain) emerged from a study of cytomegalovirus exposure and HLA in healthy donors. The germline V and J ends were trimmed by 0 bases and 4 bases, with 11 bases remaining between them. The CDR3 extends over 14 amino acids. Germline V CDR1 and CDR2: SGHRS, YFSETQ. The PCR employed 60 Vbeta primers together with 13 Jbeta primers. TCRdb's table, derived via immunoSEQ multiplex PCR, lists solely in-frame clones and lacks some. The top ten clones hold around 1.2% of a sample with roughly 170,000 clones, more than 65% of them seen once. The sequence was collected from a girl aged 2 to 9 in good health and CMV-seropositive. Source material: PBMCs. The chain recombines TRBV5-1 with TRBJ2-7; D is possibly TRBD1 (5 bases). The CDR3 protein is CASSLEGSPYEQYF. The CDR3 DNA reads TGCGCCAGCAGCTTGGAGGGGTCCCCTTACGAGCAGTACTTC.